The sequence of this T cell receptor beta chain was determined in a study of graft-versus-host responses after intestinal transplantation. The germline gives CDR1 MNHNY, CDR2 SVGAGI (reference sequence). This CDR3 spans 15 amino acids. V was clipped by 0 bases and J by 4 bases; unmatched bases: 5. Using immunoSEQ multiplex PCR, the repertoire was profiled, and TCRdb retains in-frame clones only, with some absent. The table has almost 85,000 clones, 91% seen once. Details on this clone: Its antigen is unknown.

The study's findings and limits: GvH clones were identified in recipient marrow, with some first appearing in ileum or blood.

Sequenced here: unstimulated CD4+ T cells sorted from spleen or lymph node cells, sampled before intestinal transplant. The genes are TRBV6-6 and TRBJ2-7; 8 bases map to TRBD2. This sequence originates from a human donor who received an intestinal transplant. The CDR3 here is CASSYSRGGRYEQYF. CDR3 sequence (DNA): TGTGCCAGCAGTTACTCCCGGGGGGGCCGGTACGAGCAGTACTTC.